Listed below are T cell receptor beta chains from one sample, sequenced in a study of blood T cell repertoires in COVID-19. TCRdb's copy holds only in-frame clones and misses some; the assay was immunoSEQ multiplex PCR. The top ten hold approximately 5.1% of the sample, which has some 100,000 clones, roughly 90% seen once. The sample taken for sequencing was peripheral blood. Source of these receptors: a man between 65 and 85 years old with acute or convalescent COVID-19. The CDR3 runs from the conserved cysteine through the conserved F or W. Fields, in order: V gene, CDR3 length, D gene, J gene, clone size, CDR3 DNA, CDR3 protein. The D gene is left open where the match is weak. Some rows mark clone size as missing; the rest say once, few, many or name a class of expanded clone.

TRBV4-1	13	-	TRBJ1-1	-	TGCGCCAGCAGTCAAGTAGGGGGGGCAGGAGCTTTCTTT	CASSQVGGAGAFF
TRBV29-1	13	-	TRBJ1-3	-	TGCAGCGTCGTGACAGGCTCTGGAAACACCATATATTTT	CSVVTGSGNTIYF
TRBV5-1	16	TRBD2	TRBJ2-2	-	TGCGCCAGCAGCTTGGGTCTAGCGGGAGCAGACGGGGAGCTGTTTTTT	CASSLGLAGADGELFF
TRBV4-2	17	TRBD1	TRBJ1-5	-	TGTGCCAGCAGCCAAGAGGGGGGGGCCAGGGGGCGACAGCCCCAGCATTTT	CASSQEGGARGRQPQHF
TRBV5-4	16	TRBD1	TRBJ2-5	-	TGTGCCAGCAGCACACCGGGACAGGGGGCTAGAGAGACCCAGTACTTC	CASSTPGQGARETQYF
TRBV2	16	TRBD2	TRBJ2-3	-	TGTGCCAGCGGAAGTCGGCCTAGCGGGAGCTGGGATACGCAGTATTTT	CASGSRPSGSWDTQYF
TRBV12-3/TRBV12-4	12	-	TRBJ1-1	-	TGTGCCAGCAGACAGGGAGACACTGAAGCTTTCTTT	CASRQGDTEAFF
TRBV18	14	-	TRBJ1-5	-	TGTGCCAGCTCACCACCGGGGGGGTCTCAGCCCCAGCATTTT	CASSPPGGSQPQHF
TRBV6-5	15	-	TRBJ2-7	-	TGTGCCAGCAGTTACGGTCATTGGGGGGCCTACGAGCAGTACTTC	CASSYGHWGAYEQYF
TRBV4-1	14	-	TRBJ2-7	-	TGCGCCAGCAGCCAAGACCCCAGCTCCTACGAGCAGTACTTC	CASSQDPSSYEQYF
TRBV10-3	15	TRBD2	TRBJ2-1	-	TGTGCCACCGGGACTAGCGGGGGGCAGAGTAATGAGCAGTTCTTC	CATGTSGGQSNEQFF
TRBV18	12	-	TRBJ2-5	-	TGTGCCAGCTCACCGAGAGACTCCATTTCATACTTC	CASSPRDSISYF
TRBV11-2	14	TRBD2	TRBJ2-3	-	TGTGCCAGCAGCACCGGACTAGCGCCAGATACGCAGTATTTT	CASSTGLAPDTQYF
TRBV10-2	15	TRBD2	TRBJ2-1	-	TGCGCCAGCAGGGTCGGTTCTAGCGGGGGCAATGAGCAGTTCTTC	CASRVGSSGGNEQFF
TRBV6-6	16	TRBD1	TRBJ1-2	-	TGTGCCAGCACCCGAGGGGACAGCCCTCTTATTTATGGCTACACCTTC	CASTRGDSPLIYGYTF
TRBV29-1	14	TRBD2	TRBJ2-2	-	TGCAGCGTTGCTTTTGCGGGAGTTACCGGGGAGCTGTTTTTT	CSVAFAGVTGELFF
TRBV5-4	15	-	TRBJ2-7	-	TGTGCCAGCAGCTTGGGGGGGGAGTTAGACTACGAGCAGTACTTC	CASSLGGELDYEQYF
TRBV5-1	16	TRBD1	TRBJ1-2	many	TGCGCCAGCAGCTTGGGGACAGGGAGACCTAACTATGGCTACACCTTC	CASSLGTGRPNYGYTF
TRBV7-2	15	TRBD1	TRBJ1-1	few	TGTGCCAGCAGCTTCGGGACAGGGGCGAACACTGAAGCTTTCTTT	CASSFGTGANTEAFF
TRBV19	14	TRBD1	TRBJ1-4	-	TGTGCCAGTAGCAACAGGGGGAGTGGTGAAAAACTGTTTTTT	CASSNRGSGEKLFF
TRBV7-2	14	TRBD1	TRBJ1-3	-	TGTGCCAGCAGCCCCGGGACAGCAAGAAACACCATATATTTT	CASSPGTARNTIYF
TRBV3-1/TRBV3-2	12	-	TRBJ1-2	few	TGTGCCAGCAGCTCGCAGGGGAATGGCTACACCTTC	CASSSQGNGYTF
TRBV19	14	TRBD1	TRBJ1-2	-	TGTGCCAGTAGTATACACGGGACAGACGATGGCTACACCTTC	CASSIHGTDDGYTF
TRBV28	12	-	TRBJ1-5	-	TGTGCCAGCACCACAGGGACGGCATGGTGGTATTTT	CASTTGTAWWYF
TRBV6-2/TRBV6-3	11	-	TRBJ2-1	-	TGTGCCAGCAGTATAAACAATGAGCAGTTCTTC	CASSINNEQFF
TRBV13	16	TRBD1	TRBJ2-4	-	TGTGCCAGCAGCTTAGCCACCGGACAGGGTAAAAACATTCAGTACTTC	CASSLATGQGKNIQYF
TRBV11-2	15	TRBD1	TRBJ1-6	-	TGTGCCAGCAGCGTGACGGGACAGGGTGAATCACCCCTCCACTTT	CASSVTGQGESPLHF
TRBV18	22	TRBD2	TRBJ2-3	-	TGTGCCAGCTCACGGGTGGTTTTACTAGGTTCGGCCTTACCGGGAGGAAGAGATACGCAGTATTTT	CASSRVVLLGSALPGGRDTQYF
TRBV6-6	14	TRBD1	TRBJ2-7	once	TGTGCCAGCAGTCGTGGGACAGGGGGCTCCGAGCAGTACTTC	CASSRGTGGSEQYF
TRBV10-1	14	-	TRBJ1-2	-	TGCGCCAGCAGTGAGTCGGCAAGGGGCTATGGCTACACCTTC	CASSESARGYGYTF
TRBV4-1	17	-	TRBJ1-2	-	TGCGCCAGCAGCCAAGATCGTTCGGGGGAGTTAGGCTATGGCTACACCTTC	CASSQDRSGELGYGYTF
TRBV28	14	TRBD1	TRBJ1-6	once	TGTGCCAGCAGCCCACAGGGGGCAAATTCACCCCTCCACTTT	CASSPQGANSPLHF
TRBV2	15	TRBD1	TRBJ1-1	-	TGTGCCAGCAGTGACGGAACAGGGGGGAACACTGAAGCTTTCTTT	CASSDGTGGNTEAFF
TRBV27	15	-	TRBJ1-5	-	TGTGCCAGCAGGGGGGCGGGGGCGGGCAATCAGCCCCAGCATTTT	CASRGAGAGNQPQHF
TRBV7-8	17	-	TRBJ2-7	-	TGTGCCAGCAGCTTAGCGATTAGGACACTACCTTTAGACGAGCAGTACTTC	CASSLAIRTLPLDEQYF
TRBV11-2	14	-	TRBJ2-1	-	TGTGCCAGCAGCCCTCAGGGTCATTTCAATGAGCAGTTCTTC	CASSPQGHFNEQFF
TRBV13	12	-	TRBJ1-5	-	TGTGCCAGCAGCTTGGGGCGTCAGCCCCAGCATTTT	CASSLGRQPQHF
TRBV6-5	15	TRBD2	TRBJ2-1	-	TGTGCCAGCAGCCCCTGGGGCGGGAGGGCCGATGAGCAGTTCTTC	CASSPWGGRADEQFF
TRBV29-1	11	-	TRBJ1-2	-	TGCAGCGTTGACCGGGGCTATGGCTACACCTTC	CSVDRGYGYTF
TRBV24-1	15	TRBD1	TRBJ1-2	-	TGTGCCACCAGCCTAACAGGGGATTCTAACTATGGCTACACCTTC	CATSLTGDSNYGYTF
TRBV6-1	14	TRBD1	TRBJ2-7	-	TGTGCCAGCAGGGGGGACAGGTCCTCCTACGAGCAGTACTTC	CASRGDRSSYEQYF
TRBV2	11	TRBD1	TRBJ1-1	-	TGTGCCAGCAGTGGGGACAGGGCGCCTTTCTTT	CASSGDRAPFF
TRBV5-1	14	TRBD2	TRBJ2-7	-	TGCGCCAGCAGCCCTCCCGGGACTACCTACGAGCAGTACTTC	CASSPPGTTYEQYF
TRBV6-6	14	-	TRBJ2-3	-	TGTGCCAGCATGACGGGGTTTAGCACAGATACGCAGTATTTT	CASMTGFSTDTQYF
TRBV10-3	14	TRBD1	TRBJ1-1	-	TGTGCCATCAGTGGGGGACAGGCGAACACTGAAGCTTTCTTT	CAISGGQANTEAFF
TRBV29-1	13	-	TRBJ1-2	-	TGCAGCGTTGATCCAAGGGAGAACTATGGCTACACCTTC	CSVDPRENYGYTF
TRBV11-3	15	-	TRBJ1-1	-	TGTGCCAGCAGCTTAGGAATCAGGGGCGGCACTGAAGCTTTCTTT	CASSLGIRGGTEAFF
TRBV18	13	TRBD1	TRBJ1-5	-	TGTGCCAGCCGTCCAGGGGGCGATCAGCCCCAGCATTTT	CASRPGGDQPQHF
TRBV6-4	17	TRBD2	TRBJ2-3	-	TGTGCCAGCAGTCCGGGACTAGTTGTGGGAAACACAGATACGCAGTATTTT	CASSPGLVVGNTDTQYF
TRBV13	15	TRBD2	TRBJ2-3	-	TGTGCCAGCAGCTTTTCCGGGGGGACCACAGATACGCAGTATTTT	CASSFSGGTTDTQYF
TRBV5-4	14	-	TRBJ1-5	-	TGTGCCAGCAGCTTGGTGGGCGAGGGTCAGCCCCAGCATTTT	CASSLVGEGQPQHF
TRBV4-1	14	-	TRBJ2-1	-	TGCGCCAGCAGCCAAGAAGAACTAGGCTATGAGCAGTTCTTC	CASSQEELGYEQFF